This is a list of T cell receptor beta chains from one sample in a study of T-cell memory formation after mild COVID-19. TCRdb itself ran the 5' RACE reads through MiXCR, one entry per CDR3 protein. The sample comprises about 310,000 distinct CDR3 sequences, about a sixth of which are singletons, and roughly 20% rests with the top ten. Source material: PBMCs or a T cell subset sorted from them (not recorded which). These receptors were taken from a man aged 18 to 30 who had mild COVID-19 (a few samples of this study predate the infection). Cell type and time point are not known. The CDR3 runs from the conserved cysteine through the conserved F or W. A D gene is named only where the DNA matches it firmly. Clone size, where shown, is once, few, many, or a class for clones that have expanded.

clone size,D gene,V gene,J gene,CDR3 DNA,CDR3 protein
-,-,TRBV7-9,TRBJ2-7,TGTGCCAGCAGCGTAAACAGCTACGAGCAGTACTTC,CASSVNSYEQYF
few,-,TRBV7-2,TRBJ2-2,TGTGCCAGCAGCTTAGAAGCAGGGGGGTACACCGGGGAGCTGTTTTTT,CASSLEAGGYTGELFF
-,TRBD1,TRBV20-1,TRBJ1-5,TGCAGTGCTAGTCAGACGACAGGGGGCAATCAGCCCCAGCATTTT,CSASQTTGGNQPQHF
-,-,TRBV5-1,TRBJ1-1,TGCGCCAGCAGTTTAGGGTCTACGTACACTGAAGCTTTCTTT,CASSLGSTYTEAFF
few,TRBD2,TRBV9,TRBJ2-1,TGTGCCAGCCCGACTCCTCCGGCGGGGGGGCACAATGAGCAGTTCTTC,CASPTPPAGGHNEQFF
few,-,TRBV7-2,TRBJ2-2,TGTGCCAGCAGCGTCAGGATATCCTCCGGGGAGCTGTTTTTT,CASSVRISSGELFF
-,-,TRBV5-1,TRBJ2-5,TGCGCCAGCAGCCGACGACAGTTACAAGAGACCCAGTACTTC,CASSRRQLQETQYF
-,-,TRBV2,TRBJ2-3,TGTGCCAGCTCAACGCTGGCGGTGAAACGAGATACGCAGTATTTT,CASSTLAVKRDTQYF
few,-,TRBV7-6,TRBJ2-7,TGTGCCAGCAGCCCTCTCCCCCTGCAGGGCCCAGCCTACGAGCAGTACTTC,CASSPLPLQGPAYEQYF
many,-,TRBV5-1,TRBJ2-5,TGCGCCAGCAGCCCCGGACCTACATGGGAGACCCAGTACTTC,CASSPGPTWETQYF
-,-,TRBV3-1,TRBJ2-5,TGTGCCAGCAGCCAGATGAGGGAGACCCAGTACTTC,CASSQMRETQYF
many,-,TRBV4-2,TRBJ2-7,TGTGCCAGCAGCCAAGATTGGTCCTCCTACGAGCAGTACTTC,CASSQDWSSYEQYF
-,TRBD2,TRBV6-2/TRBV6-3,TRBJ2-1,TGTGCCAGCAGTTTCGGACTAGCGGCCTACAATGAGCAGTTCTTC,CASSFGLAAYNEQFF
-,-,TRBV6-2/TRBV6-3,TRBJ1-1,TGTGCCAGCAGTTACCCAGACCTGATTCACTCGGAGAACACTGAAGCTTTCTTT,CASSYPDLIHSENTEAFF
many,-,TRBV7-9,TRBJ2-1,TGTGCCAGCAGCTTAGAGGGGACTGAGCAGTTCTTC,CASSLEGTEQFF
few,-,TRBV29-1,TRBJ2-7,TGCAGCGTTGTGCCGAAACAGGGTCGTTCAATGGTCGAGCAGTACTTC,CSVVPKQGRSMVEQYF
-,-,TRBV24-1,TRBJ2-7,TGTGCCACCAGTGGGGGGTACGAGCAGTACTTC,CATSGGYEQYF
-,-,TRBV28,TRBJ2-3,TGTGCCAGCAATCCACCCGAAGGCAGAGAAACGGATACGCAGTATTTT,CASNPPEGRETDTQYF
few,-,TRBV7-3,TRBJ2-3,TGTGCCAGCAGCTTAGCGAGAACCGCTAACACAGATACGCAGTATTTT,CASSLARTANTDTQYF
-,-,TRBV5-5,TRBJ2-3,TGTGCCAGCAGCTTGATCCACGGAAGTACAGGGTCAATCACAGATACGCAGTATTTT,CASSLIHGSTGSITDTQYF
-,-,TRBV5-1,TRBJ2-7,TGCGCCAGCAGCTTGGACAAGGGGGGCCTAACCTACGAGCAGTACTTC,CASSLDKGGLTYEQYF
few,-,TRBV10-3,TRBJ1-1,TGTGCCATCACTGCGACAGAAAAGCTCGGGGGAGCTTTCTTT,CAITATEKLGGAFF
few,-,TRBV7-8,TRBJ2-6,TGTGCCAGCAGCGTCAGAGGGGGCTCTGGGGCCAACGTCCTGACTTTC,CASSVRGGSGANVLTF
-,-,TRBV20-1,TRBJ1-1,TGCAGTGCCACGGGACGGAACACTGAAGCTTTCTTT,CSATGRNTEAFF
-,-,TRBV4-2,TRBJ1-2,TGTGCCAGCAGCCCGGGGGCGTTGGGGAACTATGGCTACACCTTC,CASSPGALGNYGYTF
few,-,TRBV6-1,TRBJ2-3,TGTGCCAGCAGTGAAACGCTACCGGGACATCTCACAGATACGCAGTATTTT,CASSETLPGHLTDTQYF
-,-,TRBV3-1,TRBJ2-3,TGTGCCAGCAGCCAAGATGCACTAGCCTACACAGATACGCAGTATTTT,CASSQDALAYTDTQYF
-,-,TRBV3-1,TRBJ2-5,TGTGCCAGCAGCCGCGGCCCTAACGGGAAAGAGACCCAGTACTTC,CASSRGPNGKETQYF
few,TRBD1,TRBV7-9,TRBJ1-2,TGTGCCAGCAGCTCGGGGACAGGAGCTAACTATGGCTACACCTTC,CASSSGTGANYGYTF
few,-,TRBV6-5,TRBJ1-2,TGTGCCAGCAGTTATACAGGGCGGGGATTGAATGGCTACACCTTC,CASSYTGRGLNGYTF
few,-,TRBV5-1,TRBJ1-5,TGCGCCAGCAACCCGTCTCCGGGGAATCAGCCCCAGCATTTT,CASNPSPGNQPQHF
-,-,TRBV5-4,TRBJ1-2,TGTGCCAGCAGCTTGGGTACAGACCCCTTTGGCTACACCTTC,CASSLGTDPFGYTF
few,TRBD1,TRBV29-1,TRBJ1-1,TGCAGCGCGGACAGGGAAGCTTTCTTT,CSADREAFF
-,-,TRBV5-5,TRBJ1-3,TGTGCCAGCAGCTTGAGCCAATATGGAAACACCATATATTTT,CASSLSQYGNTIYF
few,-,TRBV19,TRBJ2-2,TGTGCTTCAGCCTTAGAGACCGGGGAGCTGTTTTTT,CASALETGELFF
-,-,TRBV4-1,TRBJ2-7,TGCGCCAGCAGCCAAGAGGTCAGCCAAGCCTACGAGCAGTACTTC,CASSQEVSQAYEQYF
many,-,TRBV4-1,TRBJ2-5,TGCGCCAGCAGCCCCTTGCCAGGGGAAGAGACCCAGTACTTC,CASSPLPGEETQYF
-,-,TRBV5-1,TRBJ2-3,TGCGCCAGCAGCTTATACCCCACAGATACGCAGTATTTT,CASSLYPTDTQYF
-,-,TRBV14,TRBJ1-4,TGTGCCAGCAGCCAAGAACACGGGCGAAATGGAAAACTGTTTTTT,CASSQEHGRNGKLFF
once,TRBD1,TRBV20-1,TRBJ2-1,TGCAGTGCCTTACCCGGGACAGGTGACAATGAGCAGTTCTTC,CSALPGTGDNEQFF
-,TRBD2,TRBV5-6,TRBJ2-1,TGTGCCAGCAGCTTGGGGCCCCCGGCGGGGAGGGCTGAGCAGTTCTTC,CASSLGPPAGRAEQFF
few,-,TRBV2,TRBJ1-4,TGTGCCAGCAGTGAGCGGCAGTCTAATGAAAAACTGTTTTTT,CASSERQSNEKLFF
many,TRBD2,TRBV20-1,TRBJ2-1,TGCAGTGCCAGTGGAGCGGGGGGGTCCTACAATGAGCAGTTCTTC,CSASGAGGSYNEQFF
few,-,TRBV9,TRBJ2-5,TGTGCCAGCAGCGTAGGAGGCGGGGTGGAGACCCAGTACTTC,CASSVGGGVETQYF
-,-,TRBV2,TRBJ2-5,TGTGCCAGCAGGAGGGTTACAGTAGCACAAGAGACCCAGTACTTC,CASRRVTVAQETQYF
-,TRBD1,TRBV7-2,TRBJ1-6,TGTGCCAGCAGCCAGACAGGGATGGATTCACCCCTCCACTTT,CASSQTGMDSPLHF
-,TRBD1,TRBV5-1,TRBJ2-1,TGCGCCAGCAGCTTGGGAGGGATACAGGGGATCCACAATGAGCAGTTCTTC,CASSLGGIQGIHNEQFF
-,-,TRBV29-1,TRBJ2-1,TGCAGCGGCCGTGGGCAGCCCTCCTACAATGAGCAGTTCTTC,CSGRGQPSYNEQFF
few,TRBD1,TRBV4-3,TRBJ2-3,TGCGCCAGCAGCCGTCACCCCGGGACAGGGACGATCGATACGCAGTATTTT,CASSRHPGTGTIDTQYF
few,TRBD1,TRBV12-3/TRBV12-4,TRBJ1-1,TGTGCCAGCAGCCTGAGGGGGCAGACTGAAGCTTTCTTT,CASSLRGQTEAFF
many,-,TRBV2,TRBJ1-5,TGTGCCAGCAGTGAAGCCGACGACGCAGTCAATCAGCCCCAGCATTTT,CASSEADDAVNQPQHF
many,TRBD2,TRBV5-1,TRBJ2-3,TGCGCCAGCAGTCTCCCGGGACTAGCGGGGAAAGATACGCAGTATTTT,CASSLPGLAGKDTQYF
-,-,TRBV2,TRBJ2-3,TGTGCCAGCAAGGATGGTGGGGGGGCGGATACGCAGTATTTT,CASKDGGGADTQYF
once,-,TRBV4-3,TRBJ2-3,TGCGCCAGCAGCCAAGCGGGGGGCCCGGCCCATACGCAGTATTTT,CASSQAGGPAHTQYF
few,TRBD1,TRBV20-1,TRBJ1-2,TGCAGTGCCTCGACAGGGGTGTATGGCTACACCTTC,CSASTGVYGYTF
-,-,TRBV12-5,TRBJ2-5,TGTGCTAGTGGTTTGGTACAGCGGCAGGGCCAAGAGACCCAGTACTTC,CASGLVQRQGQETQYF
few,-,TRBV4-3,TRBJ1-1,TGCGCCAGCAGCCAAGTTTCGAGCGCTGAAGCTTTCTTT,CASSQVSSAEAFF
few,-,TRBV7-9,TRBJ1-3,TGTGCCAGCAGCTTAGGACACGGAAACACCATATATTTT,CASSLGHGNTIYF
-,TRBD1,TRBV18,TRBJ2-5,TGTGCCAGCTCACCTTATTTCCAGGGGGCAGAGACCCAGTACTTC,CASSPYFQGAETQYF